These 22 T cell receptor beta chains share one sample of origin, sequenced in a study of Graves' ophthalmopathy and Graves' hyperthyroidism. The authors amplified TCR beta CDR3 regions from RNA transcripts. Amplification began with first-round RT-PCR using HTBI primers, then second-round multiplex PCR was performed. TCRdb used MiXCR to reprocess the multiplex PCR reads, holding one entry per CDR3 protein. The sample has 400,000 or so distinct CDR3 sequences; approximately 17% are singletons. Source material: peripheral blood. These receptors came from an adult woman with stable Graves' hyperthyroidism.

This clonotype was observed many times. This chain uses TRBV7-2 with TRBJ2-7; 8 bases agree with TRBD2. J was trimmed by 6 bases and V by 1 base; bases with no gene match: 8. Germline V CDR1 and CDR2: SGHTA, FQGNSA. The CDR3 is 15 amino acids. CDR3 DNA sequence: TGTGCCAGCAGCTTAGTGGGCGGGAGGAGGCGCGAGCAGTACTTC. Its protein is CASSLVGGRRREQYF.

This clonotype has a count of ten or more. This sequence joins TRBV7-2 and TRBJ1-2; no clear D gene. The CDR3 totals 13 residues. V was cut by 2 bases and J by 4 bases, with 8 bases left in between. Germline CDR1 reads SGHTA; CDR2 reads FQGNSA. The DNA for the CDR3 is TGTGCCAGCAGCTTACTTTCAGCCTATGGCTACACCTTC. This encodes CASSLLSAYGYTF.

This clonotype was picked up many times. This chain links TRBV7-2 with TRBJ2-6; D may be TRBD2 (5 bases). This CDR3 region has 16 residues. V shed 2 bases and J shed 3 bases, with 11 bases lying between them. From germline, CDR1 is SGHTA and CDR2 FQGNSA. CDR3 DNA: TGTGCCAGCAGCTTACGGCCCAGCGGTGGGGCCAACGTCCTGACTTTC. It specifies CASSLRPSGGANVLTF. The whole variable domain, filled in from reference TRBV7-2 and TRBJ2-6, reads GAGVSQSPSNKVTEKGKDVELRCDPISGHTALYWYRQSLGQGLEFLIYFQGNSAPDKSGLPSDRFSAERTGGSVSTLTIQRTQQEDSAVYLCASSLRPSGGANVLTFGAGSRLTVL.

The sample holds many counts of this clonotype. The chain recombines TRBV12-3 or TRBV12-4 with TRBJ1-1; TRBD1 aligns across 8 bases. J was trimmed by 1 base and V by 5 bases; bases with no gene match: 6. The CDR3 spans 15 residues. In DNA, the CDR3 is TGTGCCAGCAGTCCCGGACAGGGCAGGAACACTGAAGCTTTCTTT. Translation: CASSPGQGRNTEAFF.

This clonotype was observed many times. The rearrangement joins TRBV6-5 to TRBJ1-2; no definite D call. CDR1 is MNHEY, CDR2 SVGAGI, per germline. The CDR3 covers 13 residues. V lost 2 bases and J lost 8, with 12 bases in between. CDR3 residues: CASSYGRAGGYTF. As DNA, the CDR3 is TGTGCCAGCAGTTACGGGCGGGCCGGGGGCTACACCTTC.

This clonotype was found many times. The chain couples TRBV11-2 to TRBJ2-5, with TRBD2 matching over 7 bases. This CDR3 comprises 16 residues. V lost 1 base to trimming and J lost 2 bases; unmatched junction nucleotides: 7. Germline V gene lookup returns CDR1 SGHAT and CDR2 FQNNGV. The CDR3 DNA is TGTGCCAGCAGCTTAGGGGGGGGTGGAGGGCAAGAGACCCAGTACTTC. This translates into CASSLGGGGGQETQYF.

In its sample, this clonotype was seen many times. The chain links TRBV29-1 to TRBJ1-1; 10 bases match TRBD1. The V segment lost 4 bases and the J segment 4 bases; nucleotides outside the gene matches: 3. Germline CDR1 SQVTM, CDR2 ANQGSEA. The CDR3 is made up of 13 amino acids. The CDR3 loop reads CSVGDRGFTEAFF. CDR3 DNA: TGCAGCGTTGGGGACAGGGGATTCACTGAAGCTTTCTTT.

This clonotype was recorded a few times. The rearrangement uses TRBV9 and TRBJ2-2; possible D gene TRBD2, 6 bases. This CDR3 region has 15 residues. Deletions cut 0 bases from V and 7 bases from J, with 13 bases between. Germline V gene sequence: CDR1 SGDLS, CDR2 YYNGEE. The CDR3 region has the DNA TGTGCCAGCAGCGTAGATAGGAGGGATGACGGGGAGCTGTTTTTT. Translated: CASSVDRRDDGELFF.

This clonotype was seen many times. The CDR3 sequence: CASRHPPGLGEETQYF. The CDR3 nucleotides are TGTGCCAGCAGACACCCCCCGGGACTAGGCGAAGAGACCCAGTACTTC. The rearrangement uses TRBV2 and TRBJ2-5; 8 bases line up with TRBD2. The CDR3 runs 16 residues. Germline values: CDR1 SNHLY, CDR2 FYNNEI. With 6 bases clipped from V and 3 bases from J, the junction kept 12 bases outside the gene matches.

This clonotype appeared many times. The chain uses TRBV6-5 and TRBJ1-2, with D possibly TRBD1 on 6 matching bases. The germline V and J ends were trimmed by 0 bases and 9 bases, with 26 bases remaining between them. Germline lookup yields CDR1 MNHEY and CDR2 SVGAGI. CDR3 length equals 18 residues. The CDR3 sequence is CASSYSRSGHEPGWSYTF. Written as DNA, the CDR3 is TGTGCCAGCAGTTACTCGAGATCGGGACACGAGCCGGGTTGGAGCTACACCTTC.

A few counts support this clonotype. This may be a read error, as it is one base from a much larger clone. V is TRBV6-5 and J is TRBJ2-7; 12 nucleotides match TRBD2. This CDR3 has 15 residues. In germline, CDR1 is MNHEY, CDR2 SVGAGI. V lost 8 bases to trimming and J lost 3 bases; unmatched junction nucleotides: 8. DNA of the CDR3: TGTGCCAGCTGTTCGGGACTAGCGGGTAACTACGAGCAGTACTTC. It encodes CASCSGLAGNYEQYF.

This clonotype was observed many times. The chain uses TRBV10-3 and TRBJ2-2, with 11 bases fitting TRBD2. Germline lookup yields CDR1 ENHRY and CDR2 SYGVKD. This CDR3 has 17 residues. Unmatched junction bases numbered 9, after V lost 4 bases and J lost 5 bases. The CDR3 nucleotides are TGTGCCATCAGTGCCGAGACTAGCGGGATAAGAACCGGGGAGCTGTTTTTT. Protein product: CAISAETSGIRTGELFF.

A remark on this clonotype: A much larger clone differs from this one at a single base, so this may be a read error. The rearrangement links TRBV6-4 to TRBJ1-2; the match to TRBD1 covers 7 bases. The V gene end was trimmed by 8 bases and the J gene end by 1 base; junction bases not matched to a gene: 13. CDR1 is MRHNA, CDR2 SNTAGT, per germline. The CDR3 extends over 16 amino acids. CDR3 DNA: TGTGCCAGCTCAGGGGGGACCCCCTCTCGTAACTATGGCTACACCTTC. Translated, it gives CASSGGTPSRNYGYTF.

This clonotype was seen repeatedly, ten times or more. CDR3 amino acids: CASSRGQGSNSPLHF. CDR3 nucleotides: TGCGCCAGCAGCCGAGGACAGGGGAGTAATTCACCCCTCCACTTT. This chain joins TRBV4-3 and TRBJ1-6; 9 bases fit TRBD1. Germline V CDR1 and CDR2: LGHNA, YSLEER. The V segment lost 4 bases and the J segment 6 bases; nucleotides outside the gene matches: 4. The CDR3 extends over 15 amino acids.

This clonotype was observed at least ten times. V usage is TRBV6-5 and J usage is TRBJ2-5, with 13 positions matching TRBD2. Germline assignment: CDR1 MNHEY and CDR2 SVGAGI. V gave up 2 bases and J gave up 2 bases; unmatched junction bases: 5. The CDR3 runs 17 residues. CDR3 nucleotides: TGTGCCAGCAGTTACAGGGGACTAGCGGGGCGGCAAGAGACCCAGTACTTC. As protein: CASSYRGLAGRQETQYF.

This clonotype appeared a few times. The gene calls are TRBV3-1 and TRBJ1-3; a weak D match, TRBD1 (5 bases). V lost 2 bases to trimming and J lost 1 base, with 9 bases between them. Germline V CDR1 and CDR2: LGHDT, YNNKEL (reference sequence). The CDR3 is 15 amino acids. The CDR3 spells CASSQMGESGNTIYF. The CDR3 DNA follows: TGTGCCAGCAGCCAAATGGGGGAATCTGGAAACACCATATATTTT.

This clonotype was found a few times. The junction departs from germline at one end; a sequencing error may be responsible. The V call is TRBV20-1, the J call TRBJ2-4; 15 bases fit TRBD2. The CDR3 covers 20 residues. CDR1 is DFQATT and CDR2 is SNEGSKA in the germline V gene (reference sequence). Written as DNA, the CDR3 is TGCAGTGCTAAAGGGGGGCCGGGACTAGCGGGAGGTCTAGCCAAAAACATTAAGTACTTC. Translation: CSAKGGPGLAGGLAKNIKYF.

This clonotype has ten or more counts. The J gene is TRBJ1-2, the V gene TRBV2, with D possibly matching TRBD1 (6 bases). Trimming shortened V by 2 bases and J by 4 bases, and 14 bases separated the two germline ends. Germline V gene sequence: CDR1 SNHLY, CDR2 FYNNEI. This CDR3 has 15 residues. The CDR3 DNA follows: TGTGCCAGCAGTGAAACGGGGGGCTGGGGCTATGGCTACACCTTC. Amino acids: CASSETGGWGYGYTF.

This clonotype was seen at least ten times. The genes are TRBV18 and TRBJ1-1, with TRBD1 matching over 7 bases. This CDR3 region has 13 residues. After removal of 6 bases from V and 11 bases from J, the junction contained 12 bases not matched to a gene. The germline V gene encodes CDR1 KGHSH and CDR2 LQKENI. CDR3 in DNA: TGTGCCAGCTCCCCTGACGAGGGGGCGAGGGCTTTCTTT. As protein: CASSPDEGARAFF.

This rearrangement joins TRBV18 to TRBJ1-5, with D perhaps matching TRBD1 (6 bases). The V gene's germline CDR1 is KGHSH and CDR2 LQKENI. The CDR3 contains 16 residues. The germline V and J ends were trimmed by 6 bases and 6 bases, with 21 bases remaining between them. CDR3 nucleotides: TGTGCCAGCTCGCGAGGAAGTACAGGGCTGGGTCAGCCCCAGCATTTT. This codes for CASSRGSTGLGQPQHF.

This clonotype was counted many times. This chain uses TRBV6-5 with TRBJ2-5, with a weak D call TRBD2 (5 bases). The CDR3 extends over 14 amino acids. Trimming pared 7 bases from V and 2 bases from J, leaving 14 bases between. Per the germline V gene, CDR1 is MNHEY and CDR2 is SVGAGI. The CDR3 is CASTLYGLQETQYF. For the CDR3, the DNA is TGTGCCAGCACCCTCTATGGACTTCAAGAGACCCAGTACTTC.

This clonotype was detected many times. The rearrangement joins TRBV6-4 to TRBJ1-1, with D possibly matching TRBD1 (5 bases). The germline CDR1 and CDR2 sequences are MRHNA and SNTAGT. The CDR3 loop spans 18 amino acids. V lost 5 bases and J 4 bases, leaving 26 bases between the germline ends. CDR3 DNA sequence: TGTGCCAGCAGTCCCCTTCGGCAGGGTGGGCTAAGGGCCACTGAAGCTTTCTTT. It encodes CASSPLRQGGLRATEAFF.